This TCR beta chain was documented in a study of T-cell reconstitution after alpha-beta-depleted transplantation in children. Study-level points and caveats: Counts and diversity of T cells one year after transplant came mostly from newly produced T cells. For some patients, TCRbeta diversity was high at day 60 because of recipient T cells and thymic progenitors that survived.

A TCRbeta library incorporating unique molecular identifiers was prepared. TCRdb re-called the PCR reads with MiXCR, one entry per CDR3 protein. This sample has 540,000 or so distinct CDR3 sequences, with around 23% found just once. V was trimmed by 5 bases and J by 4 bases, leaving 14 bases between them. This CDR3 is built from 15 residues. This clonotype has more than one count but fewer than ten. Its cognate antigen is unknown. The specimen comprised PBMCs, mostly from graft donor cells, sampled 360 days after TCRalphabeta/CD19-depleted stem cell transplant. The source is a boy less than two years old who had a stem cell transplant for acute myeloid leukemia, so the T cells may come from the graft donor. This chain joins TRBV12-3 or TRBV12-4 and TRBJ2-2; D might be TRBD1 (6 bases). The CDR3 here is CASSPQGPGTGELFF. In DNA form, the CDR3 reads TGTGCCAGCAGTCCCCAGGGGCCTGGCACCGGGGAGCTGTTTTTT.